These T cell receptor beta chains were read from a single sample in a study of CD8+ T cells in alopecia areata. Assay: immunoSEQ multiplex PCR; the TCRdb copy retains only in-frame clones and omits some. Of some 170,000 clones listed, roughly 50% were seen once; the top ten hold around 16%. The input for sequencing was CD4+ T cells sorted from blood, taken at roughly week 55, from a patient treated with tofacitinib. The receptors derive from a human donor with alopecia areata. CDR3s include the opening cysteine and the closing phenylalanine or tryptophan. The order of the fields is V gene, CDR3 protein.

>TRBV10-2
CASSDLGARGEQYF
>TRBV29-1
CSVEEGSDTEAFF
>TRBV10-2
CASSESGGENSPLHF
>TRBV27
CASSPRSGTGGDQPQHF
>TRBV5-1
CASSLGLVDNEQFF
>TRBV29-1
CSVEDTTGTDTQYF
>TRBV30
CAWSLQSSGNTIYF
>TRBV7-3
CASSSPQQNNEQFF
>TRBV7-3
CASSLRGGREETQYF
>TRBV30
CAWSPRGHVYNSPLHF
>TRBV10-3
CAISVTTRGEQYF
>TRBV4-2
CASSPGPDRDEQFF
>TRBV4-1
CASSQDQTKWETQYF
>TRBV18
CASSPTAARGFQETQYF
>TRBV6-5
CASRLGLANEQFF
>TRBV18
CASSPSPPYEQYF
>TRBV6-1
CASSESPATEAFF
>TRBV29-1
CSVAGSPFATNEKLFF
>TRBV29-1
CSVEARQALDTEAFF
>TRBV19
CASTISGTASTDTQYF
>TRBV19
CASSPQQGHEQFF
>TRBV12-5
CASGLRQGAFGELFF
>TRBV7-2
CASGRDHYEQYF
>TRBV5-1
CASSLAGGAQNSPLHF
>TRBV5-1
CASSLERGQETQYF
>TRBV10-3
CAINDGGTNEKLFF
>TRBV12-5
CASGLGTEWTEAFF
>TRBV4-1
CASSQDLNQPQHF